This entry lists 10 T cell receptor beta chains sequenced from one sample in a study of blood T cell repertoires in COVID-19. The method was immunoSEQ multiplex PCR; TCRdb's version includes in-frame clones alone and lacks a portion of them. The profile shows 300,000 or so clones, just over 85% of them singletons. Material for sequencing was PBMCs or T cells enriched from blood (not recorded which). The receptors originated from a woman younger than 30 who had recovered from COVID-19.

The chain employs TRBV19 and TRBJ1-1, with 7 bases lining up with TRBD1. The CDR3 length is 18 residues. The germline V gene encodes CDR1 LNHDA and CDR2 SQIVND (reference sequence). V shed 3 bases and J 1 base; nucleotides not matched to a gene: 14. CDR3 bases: TGTGCCAGTAGTATTCAATTGCGACAGGGCATCGGGAACACTGAAGCTTTCTTT. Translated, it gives CASSIQLRQGIGNTEAFF.

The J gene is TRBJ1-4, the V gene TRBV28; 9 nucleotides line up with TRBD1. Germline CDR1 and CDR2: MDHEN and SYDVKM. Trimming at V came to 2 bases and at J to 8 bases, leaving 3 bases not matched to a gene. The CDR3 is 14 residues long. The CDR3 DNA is TGTGCCAGCAGTTTAAAGACAGGGGGAGAAAAACTGTTTTTT. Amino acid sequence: CASSLKTGGEKLFF.

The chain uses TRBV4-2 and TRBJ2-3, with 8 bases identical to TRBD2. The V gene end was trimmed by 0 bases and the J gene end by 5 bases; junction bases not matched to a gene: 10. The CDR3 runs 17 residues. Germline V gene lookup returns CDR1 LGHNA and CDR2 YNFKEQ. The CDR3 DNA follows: TGTGCCAGCAGCCAAGATACCGGGGGGGGCCTCAAAGATACGCAGTATTTT. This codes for CASSQDTGGGLKDTQYF.

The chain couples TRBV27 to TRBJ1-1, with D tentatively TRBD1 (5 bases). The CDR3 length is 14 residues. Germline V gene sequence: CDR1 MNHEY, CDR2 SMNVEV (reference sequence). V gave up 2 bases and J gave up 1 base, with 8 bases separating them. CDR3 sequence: CASSLRQRNTEAFF. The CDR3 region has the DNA TGTGCCAGCAGTTTAAGACAGAGGAACACTGAAGCTTTCTTT.

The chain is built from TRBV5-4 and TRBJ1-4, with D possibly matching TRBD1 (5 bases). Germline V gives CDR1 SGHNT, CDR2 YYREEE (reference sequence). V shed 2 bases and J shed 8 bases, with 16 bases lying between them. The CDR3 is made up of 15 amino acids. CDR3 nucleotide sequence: TGTGCCAGCAGCTTTACAGGCGCGGGATACGAAAAACTGTTTTTT. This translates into CASSFTGAGYEKLFF.

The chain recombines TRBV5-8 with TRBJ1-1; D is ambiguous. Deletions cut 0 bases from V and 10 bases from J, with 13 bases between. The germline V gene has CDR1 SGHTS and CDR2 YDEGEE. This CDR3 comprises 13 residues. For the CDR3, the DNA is TGTGCCAGCAGCTTGGGTCCCCGGGTTGGAGCTTTCTTT. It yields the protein CASSLGPRVGAFF.

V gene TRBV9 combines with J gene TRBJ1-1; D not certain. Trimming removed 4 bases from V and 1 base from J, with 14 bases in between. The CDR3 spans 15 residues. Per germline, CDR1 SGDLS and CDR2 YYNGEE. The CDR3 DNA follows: TGTGCCAGCAGCCCCAATAGCGGTAGGAACACTGAAGCTTTCTTT. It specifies CASSPNSGRNTEAFF.

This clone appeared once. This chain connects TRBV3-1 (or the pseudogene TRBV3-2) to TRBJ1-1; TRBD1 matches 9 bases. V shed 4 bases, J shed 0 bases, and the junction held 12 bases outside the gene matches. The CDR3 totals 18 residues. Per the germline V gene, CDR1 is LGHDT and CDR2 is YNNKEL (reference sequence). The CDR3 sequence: CASSPGQGIFLMNTEAFF. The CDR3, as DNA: TGTGCCAGCAGCCCTGGACAGGGGATATTTCTTATGAACACTGAAGCTTTCTTT.

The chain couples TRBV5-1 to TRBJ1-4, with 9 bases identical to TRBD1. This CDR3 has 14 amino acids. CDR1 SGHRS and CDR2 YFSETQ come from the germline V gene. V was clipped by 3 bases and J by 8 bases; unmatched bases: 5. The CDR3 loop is CASSWTGEGEKLFF. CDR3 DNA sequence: TGCGCCAGCAGCTGGACAGGGGAGGGCGAAAAACTGTTTTTT.

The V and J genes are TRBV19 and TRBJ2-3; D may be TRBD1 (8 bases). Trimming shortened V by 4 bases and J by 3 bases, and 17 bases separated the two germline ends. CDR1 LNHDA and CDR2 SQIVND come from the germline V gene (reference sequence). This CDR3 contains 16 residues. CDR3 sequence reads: CASSTHDRGGTDTQYF. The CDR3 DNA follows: TGTGCCAGTAGTACGCACGACAGGGGAGGGACAGATACGCAGTATTTT.